These 21 T cell receptor beta chains share one sample of origin, sequenced in a study of a mutant IDH1 vaccine in newly diagnosed glioma. The method was immunoSEQ multiplex PCR; TCRdb's version includes in-frame clones alone and lacks a portion of them. The sample comprises 110,000 or so clones, about 90% of which are singletons, and roughly 0.61% rests with the top ten. The time point here: week 11, during vaccination. Each dose of the vaccine consisted of 300 ug of mutant IDH1 20-mer peptide, with topical imiquimod. What these receptors recognize is not known. The source material was PBMCs, sampled from a glioma patient whose treatment included an IDH1 peptide vaccine. Receptors were obtained from a woman between 45 and 60 years old with glioma.

This rearrangement joins TRBV5-5 to TRBJ1-1; 9 positions match TRBD1. V was clipped by 4 bases and J by 7 bases; unmatched bases: 8. This CDR3 contains 14 residues. The germline gives CDR1 SGHKS, CDR2 YYEKEE (reference sequence). This CDR3 reads CASSLTGGAGEAFF. CDR3 bases: TGTGCCAGCAGCCTTACAGGGGGCGCGGGTGAAGCTTTCTTT.

This clone showed up just once. The V gene is TRBV5-1, the J gene TRBJ2-2; D gene uncertain. Germline CDR1 SGHRS, CDR2 YFSETQ. This CDR3 contains 15 residues. Trimming took 0 bases from V and 4 from J, leaving 10 bases between them. DNA for the CDR3: TGCGCCAGCAGCTTGGCCCCAAAGAGCACCGGGGAGCTGTTTTTT. Encoded protein: CASSLAPKSTGELFF. The variable domain in full, with the rest retrieved from reference TRBV5-1 and TRBJ2-2, is KAGVTQTPRYLIKTRGQQVTLSCSPISGHRSVSWYQQTPGQGLQFLFEYFSETQRNKGNFPGRFSGRQFSNSRSEMNVSTLELGDSALYLCASSLAPKSTGELFFGEGSRLTVL.

This clone has a handful of counts. V and J are TRBV15 and TRBJ2-3, with 7 positions matching TRBD2. Germline V lookup: CDR1 LNHNV, CDR2 YYDKDF (reference sequence). The ends lost 0 bases at V and 0 bases at J; junction bases unmatched: 9. The CDR3 has 18 residues. The DNA for the CDR3 is TGTGCCACCAGCAGAGATAGACTAGCACCTACTAGCACAGATACGCAGTATTTT. The encoded protein is CATSRDRLAPTSTDTQYF.

The chain combines TRBV15 with TRBJ2-1, with D tentatively TRBD2 (6 bases). Trimming pared 2 bases from V and 0 bases from J, leaving 17 bases between. The germline V gene has CDR1 LNHNV and CDR2 YYDKDF (reference sequence). This CDR3 has 18 residues. CDR3 DNA: TGTGCCACCAGCAGATCAAGGGACTTTCTGAGCTCCTACAATGAGCAGTTCTTC. Protein: CATSRSRDFLSSYNEQFF.

The chain uses TRBV2 and TRBJ1-2; D is ambiguous. Germline V gene sequence: CDR1 SNHLY, CDR2 FYNNEI. CDR3 size: 14 residues. V was shortened by 1 base and J by 2 bases, with 8 bases between the two germline ends. In DNA form, the CDR3 reads TGTGCCAGCAGTGAAGGTCAGAGAAACTATGGCTACACCTTC. Protein product: CASSEGQRNYGYTF.

The chain is built from TRBV28 and TRBJ2-5, with TRBD1 matching 8 bases. Germline values: CDR1 MDHEN, CDR2 SYDVKM. This CDR3 is 16 amino acids long. V dropped 1 base and J dropped 2; count of bases not matched to a gene: 6. CDR3 coding DNA: TGTGCCAGCAGTTTATCAGGACAGGGACGACAAGAGACCCAGTACTTC. Translating gives CASSLSGQGRQETQYF.

The chain links TRBV27 to TRBJ1-4; D perhaps matches TRBD1 (5 bases). Per the germline V gene, CDR1 is MNHEY and CDR2 is SMNVEV (reference sequence). This CDR3 is built from 14 residues. The ends were cut back, 6 bases at V and 1 base at J, with 9 bases in the middle. CDR3 DNA sequence: TGTGCCAGCAGCTGGGGCGGAACTAATGAAAAACTGTTTTTT. Residues: CASSWGGTNEKLFF.

V usage is TRBV30 and J usage is TRBJ2-7; 7 positions agree with TRBD1. Germline trimming cut 5 bases from V and 2 bases from J; bases unmatched to any gene: 15. CDR1 and CDR2 from the germline V gene are GTSNPN and SVGIG (reference sequence). There are 16 residues in the CDR3. This chain's CDR3 is CAWGRQQGSSAYEQYF. The DNA of the CDR3 is TGTGCCTGGGGACGTCAACAGGGGAGCTCCGCCTACGAGCAGTACTTC.

This chain uses TRBV5-4 with TRBJ2-3, with 10 bases identical to TRBD2. Per the germline V gene, CDR1 is SGHNT and CDR2 is YYREEE (reference sequence). After removal of 4 bases from V and 0 bases from J, the junction contained 5 bases not matched to a gene. The CDR3 sequence is 16 residues long. The CDR3 region is CASSLGLADSTDTQYF. CDR3 DNA: TGTGCCAGCAGCCTCGGACTAGCGGATAGCACAGATACGCAGTATTTT. Drawing the rest from reference TRBV5-4 and TRBJ2-3, the complete variable domain is ETGVTQSPTHLIKTRGQQVTLRCSSQSGHNTVSWYQQALGQGPQFIFQYYREEENGRGNFPPRFSGLQFPNYSSELNVNALELDDSALYLCASSLGLADSTDTQYFGPGTRLTVL.

The chain has TRBV30 and TRBJ2-7; D is uncertain. V gave up 1 base and J gave up 0 bases, with 7 bases separating them. This CDR3 contains 13 residues. The germline gives CDR1 GTSNPN, CDR2 SVGIG (reference sequence). In DNA, the CDR3 is TGTGCCTGGAGTGGTGTCAGCTCCTACGAGCAGTACTTC. Translating gives CAWSGVSSYEQYF.

The chain couples TRBV6-5 to TRBJ2-7; the D gene could be TRBD1 or TRBD2 (5 bases each). This CDR3 has 12 residues. V was shortened by 6 bases and J by 7 bases, with 13 bases between the two germline ends. Germline CDR1 is MNHEY and CDR2 is SVGAGI. Here the CDR3 DNA reads TGTGCCAGCAGGCCAGGGACGGGGGAGCAGTACTTC. As protein: CASRPGTGEQYF.

The CDR3 loop reads CASSGQEVYEQYF. The CDR3 DNA sequence: TGTGCCAGCTCAGGACAGGAAGTCTACGAGCAGTACTTC. J is TRBJ2-7 and V is TRBV18, with 7 bases identical to TRBD1. With V trimmed by 5 bases and J by 3 bases, 4 bases remained unmatched. Germline CDR1 is KGHSH and CDR2 is LQKENI. The CDR3 has 13 residues. The complete variable domain, with remaining parts taken from reference TRBV18 and TRBJ2-7, reads NAGVMQNPRHLVRRRGQEARLRCSPMKGHSHVYWYRQLPEEGLKFMVYLQKENIIDESGMPKERFSAEFPKEGPSILRIQQVVRGDSAAYFCASSGQEVYEQYFGPGTRLTVT.

This chain uses TRBV30 with TRBJ1-2, with 8 nucleotides matching TRBD1. The CDR3 spans 13 residues. CDR1 is GTSNPN and CDR2 is SVGIG in the germline V gene (reference sequence). The J segment lost 4 bases and the V segment lost 8 bases, leaving 9 bases of the junction unmatched. CDR3 residues: CATRQGTSYGYTF. For the CDR3, the DNA is TGTGCCACCCGACAGGGGACTTCCTATGGCTACACCTTC.

This clone was seen a handful of times. This chain uses TRBV10-3 with TRBJ1-6, with TRBD1 as a possible D gene (5 bases). Trimming took 3 bases from V and 7 from J, leaving 19 bases between them. Germline V CDR1 and CDR2: ENHRY, SYGVKD. The length of the CDR3 is 17 residues. The CDR3 region has the DNA TGTGCCATCAGTGAACGGACTAACTATGGGGGAAATTCACCCCTCCACTTT. Translating it yields CAISERTNYGGNSPLHF.

Details on this clone: A read error may account for a junction end that differs from germline. The rearrangement uses TRBV6-1 and TRBJ2-7; no firm D call. From germline, CDR1 is MNHNS and CDR2 SASEGT. The CDR3 contains 16 residues. The CDR3 region has the DNA TGTGCCATCAGTGAGTCGTCAACGGCTAGCTCCTACGAGCAGTACTTC. Translated: CAISESSTASSYEQYF.

In nucleotides, the CDR3 is TGTGCCAGTAGTATAGATCACCGAAACTACGAGCAGTACTTC. The encoded protein is CASSIDHRNYEQYF. The rearrangement links TRBV19 to TRBJ2-7, with D unclear. Germline V lookup: CDR1 LNHDA, CDR2 SQIVND (reference sequence). There are 14 residues in the CDR3. Trimming took 0 bases from V and 3 from J, leaving 9 bases between them.

The gene calls are TRBV5-1 and TRBJ2-1; D unclear. CDR1 and CDR2 from the germline V gene are SGHRS and YFSETQ. Trimming took off 2 bases at V and 7 bases at J, with 7 bases between the two ends. The CDR3 runs to 12 residues. The CDR3 loop is CASSFLRNEQFF. In DNA, the CDR3 is TGCGCCAGCAGCTTCCTTAGGAATGAGCAGTTCTTC.

This clone occurred many times. The chain joins TRBV19 to TRBJ1-5; no definite D call. V lost 4 bases and J 5 bases, leaving 9 bases between the germline ends. The length of the CDR3 is 13 residues. Germline lookup yields CDR1 LNHDA and CDR2 SQIVND (reference sequence). The CDR3 DNA follows: TGTGCCAGTAGTACATTGCCTGATCAGCCCCAGCATTTT. Residues: CASSTLPDQPQHF. The whole variable domain, remainder taken from reference TRBV19 and TRBJ1-5, is DGGITQSPKYLFRKEGQNVTLSCEQNLNHDAMYWYRQDPGQGLRLIYYSQIVNDFQKGDIAEGYSVSREKKESFPLTVTSAQKNPTAFYLCASSTLPDQPQHFGDGTRLSIL.

This sequence joins TRBV4-1 and TRBJ1-5; weak D call: TRBD1 (5 bases). Germline V gene data show CDR1 as MGHRA and CDR2 as YSYEKL. The CDR3 loop spans 18 amino acids. Trimming shortened V by 3 bases and J by 3 bases, and 21 bases separated the two germline ends. The CDR3 DNA sequence: TGCGCCAGCAGCCAGACCCAAGTGGGGGGAGATATCAATCAGCCCCAGCATTTT. It encodes CASSQTQVGGDINQPQHF.

The rearrangement links TRBV27 to TRBJ2-5, with 9 bases fitting TRBD2. The CDR3 loop spans 15 amino acids. Germline CDR1 and CDR2: MNHEY and SMNVEV (reference sequence). The V gene end was trimmed by 3 bases and the J gene end by 2 bases; junction bases not matched to a gene: 4. The DNA of the CDR3 is TGTGCCAGCAGTTTCGGCGGGAGGGTGCAAGAGACCCAGTACTTC. Amino acid sequence: CASSFGGRVQETQYF.

The CDR3 protein is CASSLNRANTQYF. The CDR3 DNA is TGTGCCAGCAGCTTAAATCGGGCGAATACGCAGTATTTT. The rearrangement uses TRBV7-2 and TRBJ2-3; D is unresolved. CDR3 length equals 13 residues. Germline CDR1 and CDR2: SGHTA and FQGNSA. The ends were cut back, 2 bases at V and 7 bases at J, with 10 bases in the middle.